The next 27 T cell receptor beta chains were all read from a single sample in a study. TCRdb ran MiXCR on the 5' RACE reads and lists one entry per CDR3 protein. The sample contains around 8,300 distinct CDR3 sequences, 40% to 50% of which appear only once. The sorted Tregs were CD4+CD25+CD127-/low cells. The sample consisted of Tregs sorted from a lymph node. Source of these receptors: a female donor with breast cancer.

V and J are TRBV6-5 and TRBJ1-1, with D tentatively TRBD1 (6 bases). Trimming cost V 4 bases and J 10 bases, with 10 bases left between them. The germline V gene has CDR1 MNHEY and CDR2 SVGAGI. This CDR3 region has 11 residues. CDR3 DNA: TGTGCCAGCAGTTCCAGGGGTGGAGCTTTCTTT. As protein: CASSSRGGAFF.

This chain links TRBV4-1 with TRBJ1-1; D gene uncertain. V was clipped by 3 bases and J by 1 base, with 21 bases between them. This CDR3 contains 18 residues. Germline-derived CDR1 and CDR2 are MGHRA and YSYEKL. The CDR3: CASSQPEPLGPRNTEAFF. CDR3 DNA sequence: TGCGCCAGCAGCCAGCCTGAACCCCTCGGACCGAGGAACACTGAAGCTTTCTTT.

In this sample, this clonotype turned up a few times. This sequence joins TRBV5-1 and TRBJ1-1; D is ambiguous. Germline lookup yields CDR1 SGHRS and CDR2 YFSETQ. This CDR3 spans 15 amino acids. V was trimmed by 4 bases and J by 3 bases, leaving 16 bases between them. The CDR3 is CASSPLTPLDTEAFF. For the CDR3, the DNA is TGCGCCAGCAGCCCCCTGACCCCCCTTGACACTGAAGCTTTCTTT.

This chain links TRBV29-1 with TRBJ1-1; unclear D gene. The V gene's germline CDR1 is SQVTM and CDR2 ANQGSEA. V lost 3 bases, J lost 6 bases, and 8 bases lay in between. The CDR3 totals 11 residues. Written as DNA, the CDR3 is TGCAGCGTTGAGACGGGCTCTGAAGCTTTCTTT. Amino acids: CSVETGSEAFF.

This clonotype has just a few counts. The genes are TRBV7-6 and TRBJ2-1; D possibly corresponds to TRBD1 (6 bases). The CDR3 is made up of 15 amino acids. Germline V gene lookup returns CDR1 SGHVS and CDR2 FNYEAQ. Trimming cost V 1 base and J 6 bases, with 13 bases left between them. This CDR3 reads CASSLGGTFGNEQFF. The CDR3 DNA sequence: TGTGCCAGCAGCTTAGGAGGGACATTCGGCAATGAGCAGTTCTTC.

The chain couples TRBV12-3 or TRBV12-4 to TRBJ2-5, with D possibly matching TRBD1 (5 bases). This CDR3 contains 13 residues. Trimming took off 5 bases at V and 1 base at J, with 8 bases between the two ends. The chain's CDR3 is CASSRRVQETQYF. CDR3 sequence (DNA): TGTGCCAGCAGTCGCAGGGTCCAAGAGACCCAGTACTTC.

This clonotype has only a few counts. The chain employs TRBV6-1 and TRBJ1-1; D call uncertain. V dropped 6 bases and J dropped 2 bases, with 7 bases sitting between them. CDR3 length equals 12 residues. Germline CDR1 MNHNS, CDR2 SASEGT. The CDR3 DNA reads as TGTGCCAGCAGAGACCCAAACACTGAAGCTTTCTTT. Translation: CASRDPNTEAFF.

This clonotype came up a few times. The chain combines TRBV4-1 with TRBJ2-1, with D maybe TRBD1 (6 bases). Trimming cost V 3 bases and J 3 bases, with 6 bases left between them. The CDR3 totals 13 residues. Per germline, CDR1 MGHRA and CDR2 YSYEKL. Here the CDR3 reads CASSQDSYNEQFF. CDR3 in DNA: TGCGCCAGCAGCCAGGACAGCTACAATGAGCAGTTCTTC.

The rearrangement links TRBV10-2 to TRBJ1-1; no clear D. V was pared by 6 bases and J by 10 bases, with 21 bases between. The CDR3 is made up of 14 amino acids. CDR1 is WSHSY, CDR2 SAAADI, per germline. CDR3 sequence (DNA): TGCGCCAGCAGGTCGACAAAGGCATGGGGAGCAGCTTTCTTT. Protein: CASRSTKAWGAAFF.

As concerns this clonotype: One junction end does not reproduce the germline sequence, and a read error may be involved. V usage is TRBV12-3 or TRBV12-4 and J usage is TRBJ1-1; D is perhaps TRBD1 (6 bases). This CDR3 is 16 amino acids long. Here the CDR3 reads CASIYIPGQQYTEASF. The CDR3 DNA is TGTGCCAGCATCTATATACCCGGACAGCAGTACACTGAAGCTTCCTTT.

The chain couples TRBV6-5 to TRBJ2-1; 7 nucleotides line up with TRBD1. The junction had 5 bases not matched to a gene; V was cut back by 5 bases and J by 7 bases. Germline assignment: CDR1 MNHEY and CDR2 SVGAGI. The CDR3 extends over 13 amino acids. This chain's CDR3 is CASSTGTDNEQFF. The CDR3 coding sequence is TGTGCCAGCAGTACTGGGACAGATAATGAGCAGTTCTTC.

The CDR3 nucleotides are TGTGCCAGCAGCCTCGACAGGGTTGGTGGCACAGATACGCAGTATTTT. This sequence encodes CASSLDRVGGTDTQYF. This chain joins TRBV9 and TRBJ2-3, with 7 bases aligning to TRBD1. After removal of 4 bases from V and 1 base from J, the junction contained 9 bases not matched to a gene. Germline V gene sequence: CDR1 SGDLS, CDR2 YYNGEE. This CDR3 comprises 16 residues.

The chain uses TRBV29-1 and TRBJ2-7; 12 positions agree with TRBD2. Losses at the gene ends were 7 bases for V and 5 bases for J; bases not matched to a gene: 9. Germline loops: CDR1 SQVTM, CDR2 ANQGSEA. This CDR3 is built from 14 residues. The CDR3 loop reads CSGVLAGGPNEQYF. Written as DNA, the CDR3 is TGCAGCGGCGTTCTAGCGGGAGGGCCCAACGAGCAGTACTTC.

This clonotype showed up just once. This chain joins TRBV4-1 and TRBJ2-1; D possibly uses TRBD1 or TRBD2 (5 bases each). V lost 4 bases to trimming and J lost 10 bases, with 14 bases between them. CDR3 length: 13 amino acids. The germline CDR1 and CDR2 sequences are MGHRA and YSYEKL. The CDR3 here is CASSPVIGTEQFF. CDR3 DNA sequence: TGCGCCAGCAGCCCAGTCATTGGGACCGAGCAGTTCTTC.

Remarks on this clonotype: Possible read error: a much larger clone is one base away. This chain connects TRBV7-6 to TRBJ2-5, with 8 bases aligning to TRBD2. The germline gives CDR1 SGHVS, CDR2 FNYEAQ. This CDR3 region has 14 residues. CDR3 residues: CASSLAGPKETKYF. Written as DNA, the CDR3 is TGTGCCAGCAGTCTAGCGGGCCCTAAAGAGACCAAGTACTTC.

The genes are TRBV5-1 and TRBJ1-1; D not resolved. Per the germline V gene, CDR1 is SGHRS and CDR2 is YFSETQ. CDR3 length: 12 amino acids. The ends were cut back, 1 base at V and 4 bases at J, with 5 bases in the middle. This CDR3 is CASSLSSTEAFF. CDR3 in DNA: TGCGCCAGCAGCTTGTCCTCCACTGAAGCTTTCTTT.

This clonotype has more than one count but fewer than ten. The V and J genes are TRBV20-1 and TRBJ2-7; maybe TRBD2 (6 bases). Per germline, CDR1 DFQATT and CDR2 SNEGSKA (reference sequence). The CDR3 has 14 residues. V shed 3 bases and J shed 2 bases, with 14 bases lying between them. The CDR3 loop is CSASPLVAAYEQYF. The CDR3 DNA reads as TGCAGTGCTAGCCCCCTGGTAGCGGCCTACGAGCAGTACTTC.

The genes are TRBV6-5 and TRBJ1-2; D not certain. Per germline, CDR1 MNHEY and CDR2 SVGAGI. Trimming cost V 2 bases and J 2 bases, with 9 bases left between them. This CDR3 contains 14 residues. CDR3 protein: CASSYRNLNYGYTF. CDR3 sequence (DNA): TGTGCCAGCAGTTACAGGAACCTAAACTATGGCTACACCTTC.

V is TRBV7-9 and J is TRBJ2-7, with D unclear. CDR1 is SEHNR and CDR2 is FQNEAQ in the germline V gene (reference sequence). The CDR3 is 13 residues long. With 3 bases removed from V and 3 bases from J, the gap between germline ends came to 9 bases. The CDR3 protein is CASSFGVDYEQYF. In DNA form, the CDR3 reads TGTGCCAGCAGCTTTGGGGTTGACTACGAGCAGTACTTC.

A few counts support this clonotype. V gene TRBV4-1 combines with J gene TRBJ2-5, with 12 bases lining up with TRBD2. With 2 bases clipped from V and 3 bases from J, the junction kept 7 bases outside the gene matches. The germline CDR1 and CDR2 sequences are MGHRA and YSYEKL. CDR3 size: 17 residues. The CDR3 DNA sequence: TGCGCCAGCAGCCAATCTCTTAGACTAGCGGGAGAAGAGACCCAGTACTTC. Encoded protein: CASSQSLRLAGEETQYF.

V and J are TRBV7-3 and TRBJ1-1; TRBD1 is a possible D gene (5 bases). Germline CDR1 is SGHTA and CDR2 is FQGTGA. The V and J ends lost 4 bases and 1 base respectively, with 13 bases between them. The CDR3 is 15 amino acids. CDR3 coding DNA: TGTGCCAGCAGCTCCGACCCCACAGGGAACACTGAAGCTTTCTTT. Protein: CASSSDPTGNTEAFF. The complete variable domain, with remaining parts taken from reference TRBV7-3 and TRBJ1-1, reads GAGVSQTPSNKVTEKGKYVELRCDPISGHTALYWYRQSLGQGPEFLIYFQGTGAADDSGLPNDRFFAVRPEGSVSTLKIQRTERGDSAVYLCASSSDPTGNTEAFFGQGTRLTVV.

This clonotype was detected only a few times. V is TRBV9 and J is TRBJ2-5; no reliable D call. The germline V gene encodes CDR1 SGDLS and CDR2 YYNGEE. The CDR3 length is 15 residues. The V end lost 0 bases, the J end lost 2 bases, and 11 bases lay between the germline ends. Written as DNA, the CDR3 is TGTGCCAGCAGCGTAGGGGCGGTAACTCAAGAGACCCAGTACTTC. This gives the protein CASSVGAVTQETQYF. Drawing the rest from reference TRBV9 and TRBJ2-5, the complete variable domain is DSGVTQTPKHLITATGQRVTLRCSPRSGDLSVYWYQQSLDQGLQFLIQYYNGEERAKGNILERFSAQQFPDLHSELNLSSLELGDSALYFCASSVGAVTQETQYFGPGTRLLVL.

This clonotype appeared a few times. The chain has TRBV9 and TRBJ2-6; no definite D call. Trimming left V 7 bases short and J 0 bases short, with 5 bases between. CDR3 length: 13 residues. The germline V gene has CDR1 SGDLS and CDR2 YYNGEE. CDR3 residues: CASGSSGANVLTF. The CDR3 coding sequence is TGTGCCAGCGGCAGCTCTGGGGCCAACGTCCTGACTTTC.

The rearrangement uses TRBV9 and TRBJ2-5; D is unresolved. The germline CDR1 and CDR2 sequences are SGDLS and YYNGEE. Trimming removed 4 bases from V and 0 bases from J, with 16 bases in between. There are 16 residues in the CDR3. CDR3: CASSPSGQLNQETQYF. The CDR3 region has the DNA TGTGCCAGCAGCCCAAGTGGGCAACTCAACCAAGAGACCCAGTACTTC.

V usage is TRBV15 and J usage is TRBJ2-7; 8 bases are shared with TRBD2. Germline V gene lookup returns CDR1 LNHNV and CDR2 YYDKDF (reference sequence). The CDR3 length is 15 residues. With 3 bases clipped from V and 0 bases from J, the junction kept 4 bases outside the gene matches. CDR3 amino acids: CATSSPGTSSYEQYF. The CDR3 bases are TGTGCCACCAGCAGCCCAGGGACTAGCTCCTACGAGCAGTACTTC.

The rearrangement joins TRBV5-1 to TRBJ2-3; D uncertain. Trimming removed 7 bases from V and 3 bases from J, with 18 bases in between. The CDR3 length is 15 residues. CDR1 SGHRS and CDR2 YFSETQ come from the germline V gene. For the CDR3, the DNA is TGCGCCAGCGGTGACTCACACTCCGGGACAGATACGCAGTATTTT. It encodes CASGDSHSGTDTQYF.

The rearrangement joins TRBV12-3 or TRBV12-4 to TRBJ1-1, with 7 nucleotides matching TRBD1. The ends lost 6 bases at V and 2 bases at J; junction bases unmatched: 6. CDR3 length: 14 amino acids. The chain's CDR3 is CASRLGDSNTEAFF. The CDR3 nucleotides are TGTGCCAGCAGGCTTGGGGACAGCAACACTGAAGCTTTCTTT.